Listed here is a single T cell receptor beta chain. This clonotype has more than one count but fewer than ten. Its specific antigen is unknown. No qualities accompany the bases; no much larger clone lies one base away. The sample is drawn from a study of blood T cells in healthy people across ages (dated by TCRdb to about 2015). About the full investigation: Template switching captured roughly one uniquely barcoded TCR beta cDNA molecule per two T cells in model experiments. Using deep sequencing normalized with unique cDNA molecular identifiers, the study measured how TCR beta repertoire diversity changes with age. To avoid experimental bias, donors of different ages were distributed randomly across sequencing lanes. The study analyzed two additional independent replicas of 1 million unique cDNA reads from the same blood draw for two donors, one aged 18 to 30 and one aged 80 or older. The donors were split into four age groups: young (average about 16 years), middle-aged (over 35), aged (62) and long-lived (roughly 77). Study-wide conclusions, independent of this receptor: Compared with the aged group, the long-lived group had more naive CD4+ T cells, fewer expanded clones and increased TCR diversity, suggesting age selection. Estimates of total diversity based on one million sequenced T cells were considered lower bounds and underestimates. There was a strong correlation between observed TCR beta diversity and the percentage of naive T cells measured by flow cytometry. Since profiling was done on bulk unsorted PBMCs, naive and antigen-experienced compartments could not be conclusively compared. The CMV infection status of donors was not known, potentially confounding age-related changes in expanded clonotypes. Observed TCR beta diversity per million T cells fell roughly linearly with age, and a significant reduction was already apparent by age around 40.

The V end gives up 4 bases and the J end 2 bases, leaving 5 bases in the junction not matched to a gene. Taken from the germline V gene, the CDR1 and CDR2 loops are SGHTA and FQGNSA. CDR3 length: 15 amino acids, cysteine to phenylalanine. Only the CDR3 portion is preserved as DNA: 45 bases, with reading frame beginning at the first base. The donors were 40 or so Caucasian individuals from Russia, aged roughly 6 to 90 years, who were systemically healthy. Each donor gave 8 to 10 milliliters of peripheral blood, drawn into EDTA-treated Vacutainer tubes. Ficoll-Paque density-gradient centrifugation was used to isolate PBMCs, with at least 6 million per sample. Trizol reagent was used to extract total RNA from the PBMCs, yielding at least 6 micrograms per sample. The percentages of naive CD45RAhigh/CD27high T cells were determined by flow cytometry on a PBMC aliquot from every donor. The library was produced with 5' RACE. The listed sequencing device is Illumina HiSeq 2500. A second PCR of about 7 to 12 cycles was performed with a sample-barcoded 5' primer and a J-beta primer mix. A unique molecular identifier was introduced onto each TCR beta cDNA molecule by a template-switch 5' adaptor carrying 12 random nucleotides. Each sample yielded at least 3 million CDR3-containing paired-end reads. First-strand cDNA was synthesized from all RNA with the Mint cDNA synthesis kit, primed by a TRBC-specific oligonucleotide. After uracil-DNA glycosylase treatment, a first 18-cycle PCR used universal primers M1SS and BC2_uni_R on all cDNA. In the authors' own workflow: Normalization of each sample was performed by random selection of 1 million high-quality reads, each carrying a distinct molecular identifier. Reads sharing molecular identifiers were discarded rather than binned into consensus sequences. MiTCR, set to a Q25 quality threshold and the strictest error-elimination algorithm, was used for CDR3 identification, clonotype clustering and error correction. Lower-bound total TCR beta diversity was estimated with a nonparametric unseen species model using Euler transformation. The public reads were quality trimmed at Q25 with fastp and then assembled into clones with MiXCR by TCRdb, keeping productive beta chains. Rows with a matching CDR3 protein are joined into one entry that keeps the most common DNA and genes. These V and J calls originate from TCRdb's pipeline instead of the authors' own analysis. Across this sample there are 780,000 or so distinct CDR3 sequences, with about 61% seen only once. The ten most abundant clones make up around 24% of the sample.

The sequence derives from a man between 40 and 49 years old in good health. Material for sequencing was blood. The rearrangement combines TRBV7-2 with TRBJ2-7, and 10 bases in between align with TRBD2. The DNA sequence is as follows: TGTGCCAGCAGCTCACTAGCGGGGTTAACCTACGAGCAGTACTTC. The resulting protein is CASSSLAGLTYEQYF.